This T cell receptor beta chain was sequenced during a study of blood T cell repertoires in COVID-19. Across the study: The United States, Italy and Spain supplied acute and convalescent COVID-19 samples.

The study recruited people aged 18 to 89 years across about 25 US areas. Self-reported history from a screening survey and questionnaire set each donor's cohort. Authors' analysis steps: Counts of nucleated cells, estimated from reference gene primer amplification, were obtained. Some clones are missing from TCRdb's copy, which holds only in-frame ones; the method was immunoSEQ multiplex PCR. D and trimming come from the DNA, and the V and J calls and clone size come from that table. The table shows fewer than 250,000 clones, with roughly 82% occurring only once. Per the germline V gene, CDR1 is MDHEN and CDR2 is SYDVKM. This CDR3 comprises 15 residues. V lost 6 bases and J lost 0, with 13 bases in between.

The chain joins TRBV28 to TRBJ2-3, with a weak D call TRBD2 (5 bases). This receptor was obtained from a woman aged 45 to 65 who had recovered from COVID-19. The sample comprised PBMCs or T cells enriched from blood (not recorded which). The CDR3 is CASSKLALSTDTQYF. The CDR3 nucleotides are TGTGCCAGCAGCAAGCTAGCTTTGAGCACAGATACGCAGTATTTT. The entire variable domain, with the rest obtained from reference TRBV28 and TRBJ2-3, is as follows: DVKVTQSSRYLVKRTGEKVFLECVQDMDHENMFWYRQDPGLGLRLIYFSYDVKMKEKGDIPEGYSVSREKKERFSLILESASTNQTSMYLCASSKLALSTDTQYFGPGTRLTVL.